What follows are 32 T cell receptor beta chains derived from one specimen sequenced in a study of long-term antiretroviral therapy in people with HIV (dated by TCRdb to about 2022). The immunoSEQ hsTCRB v3.0 assay was used at survey level resolution for TRB variable region sequencing. TCRdb limited this immuneACCESS table to in-frame rearrangements with V and J called. A share of clones is missing; checked studies link under half to unresolved V genes, and the rest is unexplained. This sample lists roughly 35,000 clones; 85% were detected once. Around 4.4% of the sample rests with the top ten. The specimen comprised unsorted PBMCs, sampled around 3.3 years after starting antiretroviral therapy. Receptors originate from a man aged 18 to 30 with HIV.

This chain connects TRBV5-4 to TRBJ2-1; TRBD1 matches at 8 bases. CDR1 and CDR2 (germline): SGHNT, YYREEE (reference sequence). This CDR3 has 15 amino acids. The V segment lost 4 bases and the J segment 0 bases; nucleotides outside the gene matches: 3. CDR3 region: CASSRTGSSYNEQFF. The CDR3 nucleotides are TGTGCCAGCAGCCGGACAGGGAGCTCCTACAATGAGCAGTTCTTC. The whole variable domain, filled in from reference TRBV5-4 and TRBJ2-1, reads ETGVTQSPTHLIKTRGQQVTLRCSSQSGHNTVSWYQQALGQGPQFIFQYYREEENGRGNFPPRFSGLQFPNYSSELNVNALELDDSALYLCASSRTGSSYNEQFFGPGTRLTVL.

The J gene is TRBJ1-2, the V gene TRBV5-1, with 7 bases matching TRBD1. The V and J ends lost 4 bases and 3 bases, in that order; junction bases with no gene match: 3. CDR3 length: 13 residues. Germline V gene lookup returns CDR1 SGHRS and CDR2 YFSETQ. DNA for the CDR3: TGCGCCAGCAGCGAGGGGACAGACTATGGCTACACCTTC. Amino acid sequence: CASSEGTDYGYTF.

The V gene is TRBV19, the J gene TRBJ2-7, with TRBD2 identical over 10 bases. This CDR3 is 13 amino acids long. Germline values: CDR1 LNHDA, CDR2 SQIVND (reference sequence). Germline trimming cut 7 bases from V and 7 bases from J; bases unmatched to any gene: 7. The CDR3 spells CASTSGSTREQYF. CDR3 bases: TGTGCCAGTACTAGCGGGAGTACGAGGGAGCAGTACTTC. Complete variable domain (other parts from reference TRBV19 and TRBJ2-7): DGGITQSPKYLFRKEGQNVTLSCEQNLNHDAMYWYRQDPGQGLRLIYYSQIVNDFQKGDIAEGYSVSREKKESFPLTVTSAQKNPTAFYLCASTSGSTREQYFGPGTRLTVT.

The CDR3 is CASSLVGPGTENYGYTF. As DNA, the CDR3 is TGTGCCAGCAGCTTAGTAGGGCCGGGGACAGAAAACTATGGCTACACCTTC. The genes are TRBV7-9 and TRBJ1-2; TRBD1 aligns across 7 bases. This CDR3 is built from 17 residues. Germline V CDR1 and CDR2: SEHNR, FQNEAQ (reference sequence). After removal of 1 base from V and 2 bases from J, the junction contained 10 bases not matched to a gene.

Details on this clone: Germline and junction disagree at one end, which may indicate a read error. The chain carries TRBV6-6 and TRBJ2-3, with 7 bases identical to TRBD2. In germline, CDR1 is MNHNY, CDR2 SVGAGI (reference sequence). This CDR3 is 15 amino acids long. The CDR3 DNA follows: TGTGCCAGCACTTACGGGCGGGGGAGTGCGGATACGCAGTATTTT. Protein product: CASTYGRGSADTQYF.

The chain links TRBV2 to TRBJ2-6; 7 bases line up with TRBD1. Unmatched junction bases numbered 8, after V lost 7 bases and J lost 2 bases. The CDR3 has 16 amino acids. In germline, CDR1 is SNHLY, CDR2 FYNNEI. In nucleotides, the CDR3 is TGTGCCAGCAAGACAGGGATGGCTACTGGGGCCAACGTCCTGACTTTC. Its translation is CASKTGMATGANVLTF.

This rearrangement joins TRBV28 to TRBJ1-1; a weak D match, TRBD1 (6 bases). Germline V lookup: CDR1 MDHEN, CDR2 SYDVKM. This CDR3 is 14 amino acids long. Trimming removed 1 base from V and 5 bases from J, with 11 bases in between. The CDR3 spells CASSLSGGRTEAFF. DNA for the CDR3: TGTGCCAGCAGTTTATCGGGGGGGCGAACTGAAGCTTTCTTT.

The J gene is TRBJ2-4, the V gene TRBV15, with 7 bases lining up with TRBD1. V dropped 2 bases and J dropped 10; count of bases not matched to a gene: 8. From germline, CDR1 is LNHNV and CDR2 YYDKDF (reference sequence). This CDR3 has 14 amino acids. The CDR3 nucleotides read TGTGCCACCAGCAGAAGCCGGGACAGAACTATTCAGTACTTC. This translates into CATSRSRDRTIQYF.

The chain carries TRBV28 and TRBJ1-2; D might be TRBD1 (5 bases). The CDR3 length is 17 residues. Germline V gene sequence: CDR1 MDHEN, CDR2 SYDVKM. The V gene lost 4 bases and the J gene lost 3 bases, with 21 bases spanning the gap. The DNA for the CDR3 is TGTGCCAGCAGTTATTTAGGGCAGGGCAAGTCTGACTATGGCTACACCTTC. It yields the protein CASSYLGQGKSDYGYTF.

This clone has a single count. The chain couples TRBV29-1 to TRBJ1-1; D remains ambiguous. This CDR3 is 13 amino acids long. Germline assignment: CDR1 SQVTM and CDR2 ANQGSEA. The V and J ends lost 2 bases and 2 bases respectively, with 9 bases between them. CDR3 coding DNA: TGCAGCGTTGAATATCAGCCAAACACTGAAGCTTTCTTT. It specifies CSVEYQPNTEAFF.

V and J are TRBV7-9 and TRBJ1-1; 9 bases map to TRBD1. The length of the CDR3 is 15 residues. Trimming took 0 bases from V and 4 from J; bases not matched to a gene: 3. CDR1 is SEHNR, CDR2 FQNEAQ, per germline (reference sequence). Here the CDR3 DNA reads TGTGCCAGCAGCTTAGCGACAGGGGGGGGCACTGAAGCTTTCTTT. It encodes CASSLATGGGTEAFF.

CDR3 coding DNA: TGTGCCAGCAGCTTAGTTAGCGGGGAGACGAACACTGAAGCTTTCTTT. Translation gives CASSLVSGETNTEAFF. This chain links TRBV13 with TRBJ1-1; no clear D gene. The germline CDR1 and CDR2 sequences are PRHDT and FYEKMQ (reference sequence). CDR3 length: 16 residues. The V gene lost 1 base and the J gene lost 1 base, with 13 bases spanning the gap.

This sequence joins TRBV7-9 and TRBJ1-2, with unresolved D. Germline V gene lookup returns CDR1 SEHNR and CDR2 FQNEAQ (reference sequence). CDR3 size: 14 residues. V was clipped by 3 bases and J by 0 bases, with 8 bases between them. CDR3 sequence: CASSLPGANYGYTF. CDR3 bases: TGTGCCAGCAGCTTGCCCGGAGCTAACTATGGCTACACCTTC.

A few counts support this clone. The chain recombines TRBV5-4 with TRBJ1-1; D may be TRBD1 (5 bases). Germline V gene lookup returns CDR1 SGHNT and CDR2 YYREEE (reference sequence). Between the trimmed V and J ends, which lost 4 bases and 5 bases, there was a span of 21 bases. The CDR3 loop spans 16 amino acids. The CDR3 DNA reads as TGTGCCAGCAGCCCACCAGGGAGCGACCTCGGAACTGAAGCTTTCTTT. Its translation is CASSPPGSDLGTEAFF.

The gene calls are TRBV9 and TRBJ1-5, with 11 bases aligning to TRBD1. The V gene end was trimmed by 3 bases and the J gene end by 5 bases; junction bases not matched to a gene: 4. The CDR3 length is 15 residues. The germline V gene has CDR1 SGDLS and CDR2 YYNGEE. Written as DNA, the CDR3 is TGTGCCAGCAGCGCCGGGACAGGGGGTTATCAGCCCCAGCATTTT. Amino acids: CASSAGTGGYQPQHF.

The genes are TRBV7-9 and TRBJ1-5; D may be TRBD1 (6 bases). Per germline, CDR1 SEHNR and CDR2 FQNEAQ (reference sequence). V shed 5 bases and J shed 2 bases, with 13 bases lying between them. This CDR3 comprises 15 residues. The CDR3 spells CASSLQGSGNQPQHF. In DNA, the CDR3 is TGTGCCAGCAGCCTACAGGGTAGTGGCAATCAGCCCCAGCATTTT.

V usage is TRBV7-8 and J usage is TRBJ2-3, with D hard to call. The CDR3 is 16 amino acids. The ends were cut back, 4 bases at V and 3 bases at J, with 17 bases in the middle. CDR1 is SGHVS and CDR2 is FQNEAQ in the germline V gene. The CDR3 region is CASSSMGRVQTDTQYF. CDR3 nucleotides: TGTGCCAGCAGCTCAATGGGAAGGGTTCAGACAGATACGCAGTATTTT.

This chain joins TRBV5-6 and TRBJ2-7, with D unresolved. The germline CDR1 and CDR2 sequences are SGHDT and YYEEEE. V was shortened by 6 bases and J by 3 bases, with 10 bases between the two germline ends. The CDR3 has 12 amino acids. CDR3 sequence reads: CASTMGGYEQYF. DNA of the CDR3: TGTGCCAGCACTATGGGTGGCTACGAGCAGTACTTC.

This clone appeared once. The V and J genes are TRBV19 and TRBJ1-5; D unclear. Germline CDR1 and CDR2: LNHDA and SQIVND (reference sequence). The CDR3 has 13 residues. Trimming cost V 5 bases and J 5 bases, with 10 bases left between them. CDR3 in amino acids: CASSPHGYQPQHF. The CDR3, as DNA: TGTGCCAGTAGTCCCCACGGGTATCAGCCCCAGCATTTT.

The chain links TRBV5-5 to TRBJ1-1; D perhaps matches TRBD1 (5 bases). CDR1 is SGHKS and CDR2 is YYEKEE in the germline V gene (reference sequence). This CDR3 comprises 17 residues. V was cut by 0 bases and J by 3 bases, with 18 bases left in between. CDR3 nucleotides: TGTGCCAGCAGCTTGGAGAGCGATCTGGGACGAGACACTGAAGCTTTCTTT. Translation: CASSLESDLGRDTEAFF.

The chain's CDR3 is CASTQVGTAEAFF. CDR3 nucleotides: TGTGCCAGCACCCAAGTGGGAACAGCTGAAGCTTTCTTT. The chain combines TRBV27 with TRBJ1-1; D not resolved. This CDR3 is built from 13 residues. Germline V gives CDR1 MNHEY, CDR2 SMNVEV (reference sequence). Trimming cost V 7 bases and J 6 bases, with 15 bases left between them.

This chain links TRBV28 with TRBJ2-5; 9 nucleotides match TRBD2. This CDR3 spans 16 amino acids. Germline V gene lookup returns CDR1 MDHEN and CDR2 SYDVKM. V lost 6 bases, J lost 1 base, and 9 bases stayed unmatched. CDR3 residues: CASSGGGGAVQETQYF. The CDR3 bases are TGTGCCAGCAGCGGTGGCGGGGGGGCGGTCCAAGAGACCCAGTACTTC.

The rearrangement links TRBV6-4 to TRBJ2-2, with TRBD1 matching 9 bases. Germline V gene lookup returns CDR1 MRHNA and CDR2 SNTAGT. This CDR3 is built from 16 residues. V lost 4 bases and J lost 3; bases outside the gene matches: 6. CDR3 nucleotide sequence: TGTGCCAGCAGTGGGGGACAGGGATCTGACACCGGGGAGCTGTTTTTT. Residues: CASSGGQGSDTGELFF.

The J gene is TRBJ1-5, the V gene TRBV6-6; 7 nucleotides align to TRBD1. Germline V gene lookup returns CDR1 MNHNY and CDR2 SVGAGI (reference sequence). J lost 0 bases, V lost 4 bases, and 3 bases had no gene match. The CDR3 loop spans 15 amino acids. As DNA, the CDR3 is TGTGCCAGCAGTTCTACAGGGGTTAGCAATCAGCCCCAGCATTTT. This gives the protein CASSSTGVSNQPQHF.

This chain links TRBV4-1 with TRBJ2-1, with no clear D. The CDR3 is 16 residues long. CDR1 is MGHRA, CDR2 YSYEKL, per germline. Deletions cut 1 base from V and 6 bases from J, with 16 bases between. CDR3 residues: CASSQALGGLANEQFF. The CDR3 nucleotides are TGCGCCAGCAGCCAAGCCCTTGGTGGTCTCGCCAATGAGCAGTTCTTC.

The rearrangement joins TRBV6-1 to TRBJ1-2; 7 nucleotides align to TRBD1. The CDR3 totals 15 residues. After removal of 4 bases from V and 7 bases from J, the junction contained 12 bases not matched to a gene. The germline V gene has CDR1 MNHNS and CDR2 SASEGT. The CDR3 nucleotides read TGTGCCAGCAGTGCCCGCCGCGGACAGGACTCTGGCTACACCTTC. Its protein is CASSARRGQDSGYTF.

The chain couples TRBV7-2 to TRBJ1-5, with D unclear. V was shortened by 4 bases and J by 11 bases, with 15 bases between the two germline ends. The germline V gene has CDR1 SGHTA and CDR2 FQGNSA. CDR3 length equals 13 residues. CDR3 protein: CASSSKNHRAQHF. The CDR3 nucleotides are TGTGCCAGCAGCTCAAAGAATCACCGGGCCCAGCATTTT.

The V gene is TRBV9, the J gene TRBJ1-5; no clear D gene. Germline loops: CDR1 SGDLS, CDR2 YYNGEE. The CDR3 loop spans 15 amino acids. Deletions cut 4 bases from V and 4 bases from J, with 15 bases between. In DNA, the CDR3 is TGTGCCAGCAGCAGAGAGGGAACCTCTAATCAGCCCCAGCATTTT. Its translation is CASSREGTSNQPQHF.

The chain combines TRBV28 with TRBJ1-5; 7 bases are shared with TRBD1. This CDR3 region has 16 residues. Germline lookup yields CDR1 MDHEN and CDR2 SYDVKM. J lost 2 bases, V lost 5 bases, and 9 bases had no gene match. CDR3 DNA: TGTGCCAGCAGTACATATCAGGGGGTTGGCAATCAGCCCCAGCATTTT. Translated: CASSTYQGVGNQPQHF.

The rearrangement joins TRBV18 to TRBJ2-2, with D possibly matching TRBD1 (6 bases). V lost 3 bases and J lost 0, with 14 bases in between. The CDR3 has 17 residues. CDR1 and CDR2 from the germline V gene are KGHSH and LQKENI. The CDR3 sequence is CASSPQGRQANTGELFF. CDR3 bases: TGTGCCAGCTCACCCCAGGGTCGACAGGCGAACACCGGGGAGCTGTTTTTT.

V and J are TRBV25-1 and TRBJ2-2; 8 positions match TRBD2. This CDR3 has 16 amino acids. V shed 5 bases, J shed 1 base, and the junction held 6 bases outside the gene matches. The germline V gene has CDR1 MGHDK and CDR2 SYGVNS. CDR3: CASSKATSENTGELFF. The CDR3 nucleotides are TGTGCCAGCAGTAAAGCGACTAGCGAGAACACCGGGGAGCTGTTTTTT.

The V call is TRBV27, the J call TRBJ1-4; no definite D call. The V gene lost 1 base and the J gene lost 2 bases, with 14 bases spanning the gap. The V gene's germline CDR1 is MNHEY and CDR2 SMNVEV (reference sequence). The CDR3 is made up of 17 amino acids. CDR3 DNA: TGTGCCAGCAGTTTATTACAGACATCGAAGACTAATGAAAAACTGTTTTTT. Amino acid sequence: CASSLLQTSKTNEKLFF.